The 17 T cell receptor beta chains in this list originate from one sample, sequenced in a study of blood T cell repertoires in COVID-19. Using immunoSEQ multiplex PCR, the repertoire was profiled, and TCRdb retains in-frame clones only, with some absent. The sample contains over 50,000 clones, about 90% of which appear only once. The sequencing sample was made of peripheral blood. The receptors come from a human donor in a cohort sampled during active COVID-19.

The CDR3 nucleotides read TGTGCCAGTAGTAGGGGGCCTACCAGCGATGAGCAGTTCTTC. Translating gives CASSRGPTSDEQFF. V usage is TRBV19 and J usage is TRBJ2-1, with D possibly matching TRBD1 (6 bases). The CDR3 contains 14 residues. CDR1 is LNHDA and CDR2 is SQIVND in the germline V gene (reference sequence). V lost 4 bases to trimming and J lost 8 bases, with 15 bases between them.

The chain has TRBV5-1 and TRBJ2-7; 9 nucleotides align to TRBD1. V gave up 0 bases and J gave up 6 bases; unmatched junction bases: 7. CDR1 and CDR2 (germline): SGHRS, YFSETQ. The CDR3 runs 15 residues. This CDR3 is CASSLAGTGISEQYF. DNA of the CDR3: TGCGCCAGCAGCTTGGCCGGGACAGGGATATCCGAGCAGTACTTC.

The V call is TRBV28, the J call TRBJ2-7; D ambiguous. CDR3 length: 12 amino acids. V was pared by 5 bases and J by 3 bases, with 8 bases between. Germline V gene data show CDR1 as MDHEN and CDR2 as SYDVKM. This CDR3 is CASSTGRYEQYF. CDR3 DNA sequence: TGTGCCAGCAGTACCGGTCGCTACGAGCAGTACTTC.

The rearrangement links TRBV3-1 (or the pseudogene TRBV3-2) to TRBJ1-3; TRBD1 might be the D (5 bases). The germline V gene has CDR1 LGHDT and CDR2 YNNKEL (reference sequence). There are 15 residues in the CDR3. Between the trimmed V and J ends, which lost 3 bases and 1 base, there was a span of 10 bases. The DNA of the CDR3 is TGTGCCAGCAGCCATAGCGGGGGATCTGGAAACACCATATATTTT. This gives the protein CASSHSGGSGNTIYF.

The CDR3: CASSLLVSSYNEQFF. In DNA, the CDR3 is TGCGCCAGCAGCTTGCTGGTCAGCTCCTACAATGAGCAGTTCTTC. V and J are TRBV5-1 and TRBJ2-1, with D unclear. This CDR3 region has 15 residues. V lost 1 base and J 0 bases, leaving 8 bases between the germline ends. Germline V gives CDR1 SGHRS, CDR2 YFSETQ.

This clone has more than one count but fewer than ten. V is TRBV28 and J is TRBJ2-3, with TRBD1 identical over 11 bases. V shed 2 bases and J 2 bases; nucleotides not matched to a gene: 6. CDR1 is MDHEN and CDR2 is SYDVKM in the germline V gene. CDR3 length: 17 residues. In DNA form, the CDR3 reads TGTGCCAGCAGTTTACGTCGGACAGGGGGCCTCACAGATACGCAGTATTTT. Protein sequence: CASSLRRTGGLTDTQYF. Drawing the rest from reference TRBV28 and TRBJ2-3, the complete variable domain is DVKVTQSSRYLVKRTGEKVFLECVQDMDHENMFWYRQDPGLGLRLIYFSYDVKMKEKGDIPEGYSVSREKKERFSLILESASTNQTSMYLCASSLRRTGGLTDTQYFGPGTRLTVL.

This chain connects TRBV7-9 to TRBJ2-2; 11 nucleotides align to TRBD2. CDR1 is SEHNR and CDR2 is FQNEAQ in the germline V gene (reference sequence). The ends lost 6 bases at V and 0 bases at J; junction bases unmatched: 6. CDR3 length: 17 amino acids. CDR3: CASRPKLAGANTGELFF. The DNA for the CDR3 is TGTGCCAGCAGGCCCAAACTAGCGGGAGCGAACACCGGGGAGCTGTTTTTT.

The V gene is TRBV10-2, the J gene TRBJ2-1, with D possibly matching TRBD2 (7 bases). CDR3 length: 14 residues. Germline CDR1 and CDR2: WSHSY and SAAADI. V was shortened by 6 bases and J by 4 bases, with 13 bases between the two germline ends. The CDR3 DNA follows: TGCGCCAGCAGCCCTAGCGGACAGTACAATGAGCAGTTCTTC. Residues: CASSPSGQYNEQFF.

The gene calls are TRBV28 and TRBJ2-5, with D perhaps TRBD1 (5 bases). Germline CDR1 and CDR2: MDHEN and SYDVKM. Trimming pared 8 bases from V and 4 bases from J, leaving 11 bases between. The CDR3 runs to 12 residues. This CDR3 is CASSGARETQYF. Written as DNA, the CDR3 is TGTGCCAGCTCTGGGGCTAGAGAGACCCAGTACTTC.

This clone occurred a few times. The chain employs TRBV3-1 (or the pseudogene TRBV3-2) and TRBJ1-4; D is unresolved. From germline, CDR1 is LGHDT and CDR2 YNNKEL (reference sequence). This CDR3 has 15 residues. Trimming took 3 bases from V and 4 from J, leaving 12 bases between them. Here the CDR3 reads CASSQGGVGNEKLFF. The CDR3 coding sequence is TGTGCCAGCAGCCAGGGCGGGGTCGGTAATGAAAAACTGTTTTTT.

The CDR3 nucleotides are TGCGCCAGCAGCCTTTACGGAGGGCGTAAGGGTGAGCAGTTCTTC. This gives the protein CASSLYGGRKGEQFF. The chain employs TRBV4-1 and TRBJ2-1; D perhaps matches TRBD2 (6 bases). The V and J ends lost 4 bases and 9 bases respectively, with 19 bases between them. The germline gives CDR1 MGHRA, CDR2 YSYEKL. CDR3 length: 15 amino acids.

The chain recombines TRBV15 with TRBJ1-5; D gene unclear. Trimming removed 1 base at V and 2 bases at J, with 12 bases between. From germline, CDR1 is LNHNV and CDR2 YYDKDF (reference sequence). CDR3 size: 16 residues. The CDR3 region is CATSRVVAIGNQPQHF. As DNA, the CDR3 is TGTGCCACCAGCAGAGTTGTTGCTATTGGCAATCAGCCCCAGCATTTT.

This clone turned up a few times. V gene TRBV2 combines with J gene TRBJ1-1; unclear D gene. Deletions cut 3 bases from V and 1 base from J, with 12 bases between. Germline CDR1 reads SNHLY; CDR2 reads FYNNEI. The CDR3 has 15 residues. The CDR3 loop reads CASSELRQRNTEAFF. CDR3 nucleotide sequence: TGTGCCAGCAGTGAGCTGAGACAAAGGAACACTGAAGCTTTCTTT.

The V call is TRBV28, the J call TRBJ2-1; 8 nucleotides match TRBD2. Per germline, CDR1 MDHEN and CDR2 SYDVKM. J lost 3 bases, V lost 4 bases, and 2 bases had no gene match. CDR3 length: 14 residues. The CDR3 protein is CASSSGGGYNEQFF. DNA of the CDR3: TGTGCCAGCAGTTCCGGGGGGGGCTACAATGAGCAGTTCTTC.

This clone appeared a single time. This chain joins TRBV9 and TRBJ2-7; the D gene is possibly TRBD1 (6 bases). The CDR3 has 15 residues. Germline V lookup: CDR1 SGDLS, CDR2 YYNGEE. Trimming left V 4 bases short and J 3 bases short, with 17 bases between. The CDR3 DNA reads as TGTGCCAGCAGCCTCCTTCCCGCAGGGGACTACGAGCAGTACTTC. This codes for CASSLLPAGDYEQYF.

This rearrangement joins TRBV7-8 to TRBJ2-7; the D gene is possibly TRBD2 (5 bases). Germline lookup yields CDR1 SGHVS and CDR2 FQNEAQ. CDR3 size: 14 residues. Trimming removed 5 bases at V and 0 bases at J, with 11 bases between. This CDR3 is CASSQQGSSYEQYF. CDR3 bases: TGTGCCAGCAGCCAACAAGGGAGCTCCTACGAGCAGTACTTC.

This clone was detected a few times. V gene TRBV28 combines with J gene TRBJ1-5, with D tentatively TRBD1 (5 bases). Trimming stripped 0 bases from V and 0 bases from J, with 9 bases between. This CDR3 contains 16 residues. From germline, CDR1 is MDHEN and CDR2 SYDVKM. The CDR3 bases are TGTGCCAGCAGTTTATGGACAGTTAATAGCAATCAGCCCCAGCATTTT. Translated: CASSLWTVNSNQPQHF.